One sample yielded the 27 T cell receptor beta chains listed below, sequenced in a study of shared clonotypes between healthy human individuals. Repertoires were generated with immunoSEQ multiplex PCR, while TCRdb's copy carries only in-frame clones and drops some. The repertoire holds millions of clones, roughly nine tenths seen once, with around 0.14% in the top ten. The sequencing input was naive CD4+ T cells sorted from blood. Subset described: CD45RA+ positively selected. The source is a young man in good health.

The chain uses TRBV10-3 and TRBJ2-7; D may be TRBD1 (6 bases). CDR3 length equals 15 residues. V lost 1 base and J lost 0, with 10 bases in between. The germline CDR1 and CDR2 sequences are ENHRY and SYGVKD. In DNA form, the CDR3 reads TGTGCCATCAGTGAGTTTCAGGGGAGCTCCTACGAGCAGTACTTC. This encodes CAISEFQGSSYEQYF.

This CDR3 reads CASSLGFGGTGANVLTF. The CDR3 DNA follows: TGCGCCAGCAGCTTGGGATTTGGGGGAACTGGGGCCAACGTCCTGACTTTC. J is TRBJ2-6 and V is TRBV5-1; D possibly uses TRBD1 or TRBD2 (5 bases each). CDR3 length equals 17 residues. V dropped 0 bases and J dropped 2 bases, with 12 bases sitting between them. Looked up from germline, CDR1 is SGHRS and CDR2 is YFSETQ.

Points on this clone: Additional DNA sequences in this sample encode the identical CDR3. Here the CDR3 DNA reads TGTGCCAGCAGCTTTCCCGGAGCTAACTATGGCTACACCTTC. Protein sequence: CASSFPGANYGYTF. J is TRBJ1-2 and V is TRBV5-6; D not resolved. The CDR3 is 14 residues long. The germline V gene has CDR1 SGHDT and CDR2 YYEEEE. Trimming took 2 bases from V and 0 from J, leaving 8 bases between them.

V is TRBV6-5 and J is TRBJ2-7; D is uncertain. The germline gives CDR1 MNHEY, CDR2 SVGAGI. V gave up 0 bases and J gave up 2 bases, with 8 bases separating them. CDR3 length: 14 residues. DNA for the CDR3: TGTGCCAGCAGTTACTCGAGATTAGCCTACGAGCAGTACTTC. Its protein product is CASSYSRLAYEQYF.

This clone appeared once. V gene TRBV9 combines with J gene TRBJ2-7, with TRBD1 matching 7 bases. The CDR3 extends over 14 amino acids. Losses at the gene ends were 2 bases for V and 5 bases for J; bases not matched to a gene: 7. Germline-derived CDR1 and CDR2 are SGDLS and YYNGEE. For the CDR3, the DNA is TGTGCCAGCAGCGTCGGACAGGAGGTACACGAGCAGTACTTC. Its translation is CASSVGQEVHEQYF.

This clone has a handful of counts. The chain combines TRBV5-4 with TRBJ1-2, with 12 bases identical to TRBD1. Trimming at V came to 2 bases and at J to 8 bases, leaving 4 bases not matched to a gene. Germline V lookup: CDR1 SGHNT, CDR2 YYREEE (reference sequence). CDR3 length equals 14 residues. The CDR3 here is CASSFRDRGQGYTF. The DNA for the CDR3 is TGTGCCAGCAGCTTCCGGGACAGGGGGCAAGGCTACACCTTC.

The J gene is TRBJ1-2, the V gene TRBV5-8; D uncertain. V was clipped by 0 bases and J by 5 bases, with 17 bases between them. Germline V gene data show CDR1 as SGHTS and CDR2 as YDEGEE. The CDR3 is 16 amino acids. The CDR3 nucleotides read TGTGCCAGCAGCTTGGCCTCGGACCCCCAGAGATATGGCTACACCTTC. It is translated as CASSLASDPQRYGYTF.

This clone was counted once. V and J are TRBV5-1 and TRBJ2-1; 8 bases are shared with TRBD2. There are 15 residues in the CDR3. Germline V gene data show CDR1 as SGHRS and CDR2 as YFSETQ. V lost 3 bases and J lost 5; bases outside the gene matches: 7. CDR3 DNA sequence: TGCGCCAGCAGCTACACTAGCGGTTGGAACAATGAGCAGTTCTTC. Translated: CASSYTSGWNNEQFF.

The chain joins TRBV18 to TRBJ2-2; 9 bases fit TRBD1. The V gene end was trimmed by 2 bases and the J gene end by 6 bases; junction bases not matched to a gene: 4. This CDR3 has 15 amino acids. Germline V gene data show CDR1 as KGHSH and CDR2 as LQKENI. CDR3 DNA sequence: TGTGCCAGCTCACCAGGGGACAGGGTTTCCGGGGAGCTGTTTTTT. Translating gives CASSPGDRVSGELFF.

The rearrangement uses TRBV29-1 and TRBJ2-3; maybe TRBD1 (5 bases). The CDR3 runs to 12 residues. The V and J ends lost 2 bases and 4 bases respectively, with 7 bases between them. CDR1 SQVTM and CDR2 ANQGSEA come from the germline V gene. DNA for the CDR3: TGCAGCGTTGAAAGGGGTTCAGATACGCAGTATTTT. It codes for CSVERGSDTQYF.

CDR3 bases: TGTGCCAGCAGCGTTGGGGACAGGACCTCCTACGAGCAGTACTTC. Its protein product is CASSVGDRTSYEQYF. The rearrangement links TRBV9 to TRBJ2-7, with TRBD1 matching over 8 bases. The germline CDR1 and CDR2 sequences are SGDLS and YYNGEE. J was trimmed by 0 bases and V by 2 bases; bases with no gene match: 4. The CDR3 is 15 residues long.

The chain is built from TRBV7-9 and TRBJ1-5, with 8 bases matching TRBD1. The V gene end was trimmed by 8 bases and the J gene end by 7 bases; junction bases not matched to a gene: 4. Germline CDR1 SEHNR, CDR2 FQNEAQ (reference sequence). This CDR3 spans 12 amino acids. CDR3 nucleotides: TGTGCCAGCGGGCAGGGGGCCCAGCCCCAGCATTTT. It codes for CASGQGAQPQHF.

This chain links TRBV4-1 with TRBJ1-5, with TRBD1 matching 8 bases. The trim removed 2 bases at V and 2 bases at J, leaving 5 bases unmatched. Germline V gene lookup returns CDR1 MGHRA and CDR2 YSYEKL. This CDR3 is built from 16 residues. This CDR3 reads CASSQTWGQGNQPQHF. The CDR3 nucleotides are TGCGCCAGCAGCCAAACGTGGGGACAGGGCAATCAGCCCCAGCATTTT.

This clone has just a few counts. The rearrangement links TRBV2 to TRBJ1-5; D gene unclear. CDR3 length: 14 residues. In germline, CDR1 is SNHLY, CDR2 FYNNEI. V was pared by 1 base and J by 4 bases, with 8 bases between. DNA of the CDR3: TGTGCCAGCAGTGAAGGGCAGGCTAATCAGCCCCAGCATTTT. Translated: CASSEGQANQPQHF.

This clone was seen at least ten times. Other DNA sequences in this specimen translate into the identical CDR3. The chain couples TRBV25-1 to TRBJ1-5; D gene ambiguous. Trimming cost V 2 bases and J 4 bases, with 3 bases left between them. Germline V gene lookup returns CDR1 MGHDK and CDR2 SYGVNS. The CDR3 runs 12 residues. The CDR3 protein is CASSEGNQPQHF. The CDR3 DNA sequence: TGTGCCAGCAGTGAAGGGAATCAGCCCCAGCATTTT.

V gene TRBV18 combines with J gene TRBJ2-5, with D possibly TRBD2 on 6 matching bases. The CDR3 is made up of 14 amino acids. V was pared by 3 bases and J by 1 base, with 9 bases between. The V gene's germline CDR1 is KGHSH and CDR2 LQKENI. In DNA form, the CDR3 reads TGTGCCAGCTCACCGGACTACTTCCAAGAGACCCAGTACTTC. Protein product: CASSPDYFQETQYF. Full variable domain (missing parts from reference TRBV18 and TRBJ2-5): NAGVMQNPRHLVRRRGQEARLRCSPMKGHSHVYWYRQLPEEGLKFMVYLQKENIIDESGMPKERFSAEFPKEGPSILRIQQVVRGDSAAYFCASSPDYFQETQYFGPGTRLLVL.

The chain recombines TRBV6-5 with TRBJ1-2, with 9 bases aligning to TRBD1. Germline V lookup: CDR1 MNHEY, CDR2 SVGAGI. The junction had 5 bases not matched to a gene; V was cut back by 6 bases and J by 6 bases. The CDR3 is 13 residues long. Written as DNA, the CDR3 is TGTGCCAGCAGCTTCAACAGGGGGCATGGCTACACCTTC. Translating gives CASSFNRGHGYTF.

The rearrangement links TRBV19 to TRBJ2-7; D perhaps matches TRBD1 (6 bases). Trimming removed 5 bases from V and 6 bases from J, with 17 bases in between. Germline loops: CDR1 LNHDA, CDR2 SQIVND (reference sequence). The CDR3 has 14 amino acids. This CDR3 reads CASSPEGVSSEQYF. DNA of the CDR3: TGTGCCAGTAGTCCAGAGGGGGTTAGTAGCGAGCAGTACTTC.

This sequence joins TRBV5-8 and TRBJ1-2; no firm D call. The germline V gene encodes CDR1 SGHTS and CDR2 YDEGEE. V gave up 0 bases and J gave up 4 bases, with 7 bases separating them. The CDR3 covers 13 residues. The CDR3 DNA is TGTGCCAGCAGCTTGGCCCCAGGCTATGGCTACACCTTC. Encoded protein: CASSLAPGYGYTF.

V is TRBV6-6 and J is TRBJ2-2; 8 bases agree with TRBD1. Germline V gene lookup returns CDR1 MNHNY and CDR2 SVGAGI (reference sequence). This CDR3 contains 13 residues. V lost 5 bases, J lost 6 bases, and 2 bases stayed unmatched. The CDR3 sequence is CASSRTGPGELFF. As DNA, the CDR3 is TGTGCCAGCAGTCGGACAGGGCCCGGGGAGCTGTTTTTT.

The rearrangement joins TRBV27 to TRBJ1-2, with D maybe TRBD1 (5 bases). CDR1 is MNHEY, CDR2 SMNVEV, per germline (reference sequence). Trimming pared 1 base from V and 1 base from J, leaving 10 bases between. This CDR3 contains 15 residues. CDR3 sequence (DNA): TGTGCCAGCAGTTTATATCCAGGGATTAACTATGGCTACACCTTC. Translation gives CASSLYPGINYGYTF.

The CDR3 sequence is CASSLGRGVRDEKLFF. The CDR3 nucleotides are TGTGCCAGCAGCTTAGGTCGCGGGGTCCGGGATGAAAAACTGTTTTTT. The chain couples TRBV7-9 to TRBJ1-4; no reliable D call. The V end was cut by 1 base, the J end by 6 bases, with 15 bases between. The CDR3 is 16 residues long. CDR1 SEHNR and CDR2 FQNEAQ come from the germline V gene (reference sequence).

V gene TRBV6-5 combines with J gene TRBJ2-3; D not resolved. CDR1 is MNHEY, CDR2 SVGAGI, per germline. The CDR3 totals 13 residues. V lost 6 bases and J lost 2, with 9 bases in between. CDR3 region: CASRRFDTDTQYF. CDR3 coding DNA: TGTGCCAGCAGGCGGTTTGACACAGATACGCAGTATTTT.

The count of this clone is one. V is TRBV7-2 and J is TRBJ2-1; 15 nucleotides align to TRBD2. Germline CDR1 reads SGHTA; CDR2 reads FQGNSA. The CDR3 runs 16 residues. The ends lost 5 bases at V and 9 bases at J; junction bases unmatched: 8. The CDR3 sequence is CASSQRGLAGGVEQFF. As DNA, the CDR3 is TGTGCCAGCAGCCAGAGGGGACTAGCGGGAGGCGTTGAGCAGTTCTTC.

The chain couples TRBV27 to TRBJ1-2; possibly TRBD1 for D (6 bases). V gave up 6 bases and J gave up 4 bases, with 12 bases separating them. The CDR3 spans 13 residues. Germline-derived CDR1 and CDR2 are MNHEY and SMNVEV (reference sequence). The CDR3 loop is CASSPRGLYGYTF. DNA of the CDR3: TGTGCCAGCAGCCCCAGGGGCCTCTATGGCTACACCTTC.

The V call is TRBV13, the J call TRBJ2-3, with 9 bases aligning to TRBD2. Germline assignment: CDR1 PRHDT and CDR2 FYEKMQ (reference sequence). The trim removed 0 bases at V and 2 bases at J, leaving 9 bases unmatched. The length of the CDR3 is 18 residues. This CDR3 reads CASSLGLVTSGLTDTQYF. CDR3 coding DNA: TGTGCCAGCAGCTTAGGCCTTGTGACTAGCGGACTCACAGATACGCAGTATTTT.

The chain couples TRBV21-1 to TRBJ2-7; the table gives TRBD2 as D, unverified against the DNA. TRBV21-1 constitutes a pseudogene. The CDR3 extends over 15 amino acids. The DNA of the CDR3 is TGTGCCAGCAGCAAGTGGGAGGGGGGACAATACGAGCAGTACTTC. Its translation is CASSKWEGGQYEQYF.